This TCR beta chain derives from a study of regulatory T cells in long-lasting Graves disease. Relying on iRepertoire HTBI primers and Arm-PCR of CDR3 regions, the team built TCR beta libraries. TCRdb fed the multiplex PCR reads into MiXCR, producing one record per CDR3 protein. The sample gives about 560,000 distinct CDR3 sequences, approximately 16% of which show up once; around 11% is in the top ten. General study points: Persistent Graves' patients showed reduced TCR diversity versus newly diagnosed patients.

A note on this clonotype: Its antigen is unknown.

The time point: newly diagnosed GD, antithyroid drugs for less than 3 months. Construction of the TCR library relied on RNA isolated from PBMCs. The guidelines of the American Thyroid Association were the basis for diagnosing Graves' disease. The patients included were those that came from an endocrinology department in Xi'an, China. This CDR3 contains 21 residues. Germline-derived CDR1 and CDR2 are LGHNA and YNFKEQ. V trimming: 3 bases; J trimming: 1 base; junction bases outside the gene matches: 21. The same specimen was also included in a second study, on T cells in Graves' hyperthyroidism and ophthalmopathy.

J is TRBJ2-7 and V is TRBV4-2; TRBD1 matches 10 bases. This clonotype was obtained from a man between 18 and 35 years old with Graves disease. Source: peripheral blood mononuclear cells (PBMCs), taken at new diagnosis, from a patient treated with antithyroid drugs. CDR3 region: CASSQWGIVGDRGVGSYEQYF. Here the CDR3 DNA reads TGTGCCAGCAGCCAGTGGGGGATTGTGGGGGACAGGGGAGTAGGGTCCTACGAGCAGTACTTC.